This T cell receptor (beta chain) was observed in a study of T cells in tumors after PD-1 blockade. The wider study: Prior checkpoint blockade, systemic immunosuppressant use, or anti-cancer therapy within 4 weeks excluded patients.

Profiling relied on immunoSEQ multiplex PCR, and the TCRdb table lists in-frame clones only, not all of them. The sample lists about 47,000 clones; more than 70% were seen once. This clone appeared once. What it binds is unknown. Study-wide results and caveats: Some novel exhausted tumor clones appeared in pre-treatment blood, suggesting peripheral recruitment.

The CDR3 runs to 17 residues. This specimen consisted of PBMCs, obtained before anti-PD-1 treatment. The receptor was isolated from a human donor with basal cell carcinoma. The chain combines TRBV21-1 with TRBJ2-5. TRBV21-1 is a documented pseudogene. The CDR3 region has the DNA TGTGCCAGCAGCAAAGCTTGTCGGACGGACCCTGAAGAGACCCAGTACTTC. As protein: CASSKACRTDPEETQYF.